These T cell receptor beta chains were read from a single sample in a study of identical twins. TCRdb ran MiXCR on the 5' RACE reads and lists one entry per CDR3 protein. The repertoire holds about 570,000 distinct CDR3 sequences, with roughly 9.5% as singletons. These data were also reused for a study on yellow fever vaccine responses in identical twins.

What was sequenced was PBMCs. The receptors originated from a woman under 30 in good health. Both conserved end residues are trimmed from each CDR3.

v_gene: TRBV5-4
len: 13
j_gene: TRBJ1-6
CDR3aa: ASSLQGRINSPLH

v_gene: TRBV21-1
len: 10
j_gene: TRBJ2-5
CDR3aa: ASSSAEETQY

v_gene: TRBV13
len: 11
j_gene: TRBJ2-4
CDR3aa: ASSSGGLNIQY

v_gene: TRBV9
len: 14
j_gene: TRBJ2-3
CDR3aa: ASSGPSGASTDTQY

v_gene: TRBV12-3/TRBV12-4
len: 12
j_gene: TRBJ2-7
CDR3aa: ASSPNAVSYEQY

v_gene: TRBV12-3/TRBV12-4
len: 12
j_gene: TRBJ1-1
CDR3aa: ASSFFTSGPEAF

v_gene: TRBV7-2
len: 15
j_gene: TRBJ1-6
CDR3aa: ASSLVSEGASDSPLH

v_gene: TRBV20-1
len: 12
j_gene: TRBJ2-7
CDR3aa: SARGQTNLYEQY

v_gene: TRBV4-2
len: 14
j_gene: TRBJ1-2
CDR3aa: ASSQDRWGQDYGYT

v_gene: TRBV9
len: 13
j_gene: TRBJ2-1
CDR3aa: ASSATTGSYNEQF

v_gene: TRBV7-2
len: 13
j_gene: TRBJ2-7
CDR3aa: ASSLIAQQGYEQY

v_gene: TRBV12-3/TRBV12-4
len: 13
j_gene: TRBJ1-4
CDR3aa: ASSSGGAANEKLF

v_gene: TRBV3-1
len: 12
j_gene: TRBJ2-7
CDR3aa: ASSQSEGIYEQY

v_gene: TRBV7-9
len: 11
j_gene: TRBJ1-2
CDR3aa: ASSLGAPYGYT

v_gene: TRBV28
len: 14
j_gene: TRBJ2-2
CDR3aa: ASRLAARQNTGELF

v_gene: TRBV10-3
len: 10
j_gene: TRBJ1-2
CDR3aa: AISGTNYGYT

v_gene: TRBV7-2
len: 15
j_gene: TRBJ2-7
CDR3aa: ASTPGTSGDSSYEQY

v_gene: TRBV12-3/TRBV12-4
len: 12
j_gene: TRBJ2-6
CDR3aa: ASCWGSGANVLT

v_gene: TRBV12-3/TRBV12-4
len: 12
j_gene: TRBJ2-7
CDR3aa: ASRWNRDPYEQY